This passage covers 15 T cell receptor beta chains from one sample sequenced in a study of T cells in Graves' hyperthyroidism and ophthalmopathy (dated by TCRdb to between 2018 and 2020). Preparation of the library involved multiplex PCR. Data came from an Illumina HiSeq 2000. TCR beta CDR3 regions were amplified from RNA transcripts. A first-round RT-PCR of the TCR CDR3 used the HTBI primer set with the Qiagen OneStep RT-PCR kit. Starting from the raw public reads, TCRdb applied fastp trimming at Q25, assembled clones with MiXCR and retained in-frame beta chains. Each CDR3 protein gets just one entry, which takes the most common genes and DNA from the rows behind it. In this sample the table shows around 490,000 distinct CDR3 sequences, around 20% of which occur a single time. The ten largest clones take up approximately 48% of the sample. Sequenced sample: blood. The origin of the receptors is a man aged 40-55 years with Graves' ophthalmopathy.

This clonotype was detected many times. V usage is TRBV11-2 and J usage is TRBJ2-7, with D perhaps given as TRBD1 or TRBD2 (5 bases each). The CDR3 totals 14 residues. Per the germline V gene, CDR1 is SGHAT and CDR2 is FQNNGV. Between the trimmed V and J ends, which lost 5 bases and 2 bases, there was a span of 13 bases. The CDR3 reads CASSPGPGPYEQYF. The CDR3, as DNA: TGTGCCAGCAGCCCAGGGCCGGGGCCCTACGAGCAGTACTTC.

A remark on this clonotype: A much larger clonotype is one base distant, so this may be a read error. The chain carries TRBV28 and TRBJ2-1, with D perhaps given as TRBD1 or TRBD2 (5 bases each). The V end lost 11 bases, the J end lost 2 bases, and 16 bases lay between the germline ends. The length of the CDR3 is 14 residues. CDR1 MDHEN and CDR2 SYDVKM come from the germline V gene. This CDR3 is CAWGSPGPYNEQFF. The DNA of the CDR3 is TGTGCCTGGGGATCCCCGGGACCCTACAATGAGCAGTTCTTC.

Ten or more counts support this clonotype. The CDR3 protein is CASSDLKWSQETQYF. The CDR3 nucleotides are TGTGCCAGCAGTGACCTGAAGTGGAGCCAAGAGACCCAGTACTTC. This sequence joins TRBV2 and TRBJ2-5; D not resolved. Germline CDR1 is SNHLY and CDR2 is FYNNEI. V was shortened by 3 bases and J by 1 base, with 12 bases between the two germline ends. The CDR3 length is 15 residues. The whole variable domain, remainder taken from reference TRBV2 and TRBJ2-5, is EPEVTQTPSHQVTQMGQEVILRCVPISNHLYFYWYRQILGQKVEFLVSFYNNEISEKSEIFDDQFSVERPDGSNFTLKIRSTKLEDSAMYFCASSDLKWSQETQYFGPGTRLLVL.

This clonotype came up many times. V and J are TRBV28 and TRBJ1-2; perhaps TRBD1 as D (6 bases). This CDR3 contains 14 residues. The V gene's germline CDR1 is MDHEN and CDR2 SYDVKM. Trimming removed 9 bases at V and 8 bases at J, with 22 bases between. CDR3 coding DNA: TGTGCCAGTTGTCCCCCGACAGGCGGAAGAGGCTACACCTTC. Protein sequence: CASCPPTGGRGYTF.

CDR3 in DNA: TGTGCCAGCAGCTTAGAACGGACACTGGATACGCAGTATTTT. This encodes CASSLERTLDTQYF. The rearrangement uses TRBV7-2 and TRBJ2-3; the D gene is possibly TRBD1 (5 bases). Trimming stripped 1 base from V and 6 bases from J, with 11 bases between. Germline CDR1 is SGHTA and CDR2 is FQGNSA. CDR3 size: 14 residues. Combining the CDR3 with reference TRBV7-2 and TRBJ2-3 gives the whole variable domain GAGVSQSPSNKVTEKGKDVELRCDPISGHTALYWYRQSLGQGLEFLIYFQGNSAPDKSGLPSDRFSAERTGGSVSTLTIQRTQQEDSAVYLCASSLERTLDTQYFGPGTRLTVL.

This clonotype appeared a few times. The CDR3: CASSEETPHYNEQFF. The CDR3 bases are TGTGCCAGCAGTGAAGAGACGCCCCACTACAATGAGCAGTTCTTC. The chain is built from TRBV2 and TRBJ2-1; D remains ambiguous. Germline lookup yields CDR1 SNHLY and CDR2 FYNNEI. The CDR3 loop spans 15 amino acids. The V gene lost 1 base and the J gene lost 3 bases, with 10 bases spanning the gap.

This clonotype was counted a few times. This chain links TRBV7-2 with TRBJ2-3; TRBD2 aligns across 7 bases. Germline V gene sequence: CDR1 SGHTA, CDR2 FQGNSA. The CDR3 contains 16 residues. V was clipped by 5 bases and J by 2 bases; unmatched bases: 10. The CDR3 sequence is CASSHGGRPYTDTQYF. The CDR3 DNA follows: TGTGCCAGCAGCCACGGGGGGAGGCCCTACACAGATACGCAGTATTTT.

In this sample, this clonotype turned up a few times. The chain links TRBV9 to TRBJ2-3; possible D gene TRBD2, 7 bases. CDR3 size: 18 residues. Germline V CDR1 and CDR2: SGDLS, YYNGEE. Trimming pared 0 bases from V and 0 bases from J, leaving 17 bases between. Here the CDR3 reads CASSVDRAGASSTDTQYF. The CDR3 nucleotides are TGTGCCAGCAGCGTAGATCGGGCGGGGGCCTCCAGCACAGATACGCAGTATTTT.

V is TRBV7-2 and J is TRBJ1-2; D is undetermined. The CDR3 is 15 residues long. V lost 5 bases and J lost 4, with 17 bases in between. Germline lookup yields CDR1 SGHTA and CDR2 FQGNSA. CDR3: CASSHPRGSGYGYTF. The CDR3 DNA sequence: TGTGCCAGCAGCCACCCTCGGGGTTCGGGCTATGGCTACACCTTC.

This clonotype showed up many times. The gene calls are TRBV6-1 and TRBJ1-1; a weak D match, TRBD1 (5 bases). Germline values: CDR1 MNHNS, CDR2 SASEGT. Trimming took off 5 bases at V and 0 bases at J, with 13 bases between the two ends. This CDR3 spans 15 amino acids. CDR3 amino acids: CASSLDRPMNTEAFF. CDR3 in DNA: TGTGCCAGCAGTTTAGACAGACCCATGAACACTGAAGCTTTCTTT.

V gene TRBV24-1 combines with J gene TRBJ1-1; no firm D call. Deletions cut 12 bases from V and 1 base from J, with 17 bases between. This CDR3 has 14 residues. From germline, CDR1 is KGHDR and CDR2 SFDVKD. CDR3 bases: TGTGCCTCCACCCGCAGTAGTCGGAACACTGAAGCTTTCTTT. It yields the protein CASTRSSRNTEAFF.

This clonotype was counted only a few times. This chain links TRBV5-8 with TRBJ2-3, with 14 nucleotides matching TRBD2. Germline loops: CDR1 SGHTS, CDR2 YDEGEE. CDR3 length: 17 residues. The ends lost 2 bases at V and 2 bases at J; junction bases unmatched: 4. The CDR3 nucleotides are TGTGCCAGCAGCTTCTGGACTAGCGGGAGGAACACAGATACGCAGTATTTT. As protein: CASSFWTSGRNTDTQYF.

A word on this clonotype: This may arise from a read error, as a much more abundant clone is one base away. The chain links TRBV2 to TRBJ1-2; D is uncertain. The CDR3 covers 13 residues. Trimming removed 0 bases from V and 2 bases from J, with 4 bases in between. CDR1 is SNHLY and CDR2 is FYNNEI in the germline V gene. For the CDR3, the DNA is TGTGCCAGCAGTGAAGCCAGGAACTATGGCTACACCTTC. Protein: CASSEARNYGYTF.

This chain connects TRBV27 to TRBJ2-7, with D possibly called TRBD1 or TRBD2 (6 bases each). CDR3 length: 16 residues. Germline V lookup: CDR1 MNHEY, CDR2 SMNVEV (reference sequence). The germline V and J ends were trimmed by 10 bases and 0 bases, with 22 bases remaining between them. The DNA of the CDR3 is TGTGCCACCTCGACCCTGGGGGCGGGACCCTCCTACGAGCAGTACTTC. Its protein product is CATSTLGAGPSYEQYF.

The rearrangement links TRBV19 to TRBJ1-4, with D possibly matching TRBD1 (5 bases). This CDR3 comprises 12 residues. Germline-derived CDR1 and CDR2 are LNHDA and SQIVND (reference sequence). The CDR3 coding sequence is TGTGCAACGGGACCGAGGAATGAAAAACTGTTTTTT. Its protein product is CATGPRNEKLFF.